The present TCR beta chain was sequenced within a study of cytomegalovirus exposure and HLA in healthy donors. The PCR ran on 60 Vbeta and 13 Jbeta primers. Only in-frame clones appear in the TCRdb table, and some are missing; sequencing was by immunoSEQ multiplex PCR. The top ten clones hold roughly 2.8% of a sample with about 190,000 clones, roughly 81% of them seen once. J lost 0 bases, V lost 2 bases, and 4 bases had no gene match. Per germline, CDR1 MNHEY and CDR2 SMNVEV (reference sequence). The CDR3 is 16 amino acids. Specimen: PBMCs. V usage is TRBV27 and J usage is TRBJ2-1; 7 bases align to TRBD2. The clonotype originates from a woman in her twenties or thirties in good health and CMV-seropositive. The CDR3 here is CASSLSGAPSYNEQFF. In DNA, the CDR3 is TGTGCCAGCAGTTTAAGCGGGGCTCCCTCCTACAATGAGCAGTTCTTC.